The 2 T cell receptor beta chains reported below all come from one sample, sequenced in a study of OX40 agonist ivuxolimab in advanced cancers. The table came from immunoSEQ multiplex PCR; TCRdb's copy has only in-frame clones and leaves some out. The data show 60,000 to 65,000 clones, with 92% seen just once and approximately 25% held by the top ten. The material was CD4+ or CD8+ T cells sorted from blood, obtained in a trial of the OX40 agonist ivuxolimab. These receptors all stem from an adult with an advanced solid tumor such as melanoma, head and neck, liver or kidney cancer.

V and J are TRBV19 and TRBJ2-1; 11 bases agree with TRBD2. Germline V gene data show CDR1 as LNHDA and CDR2 as SQIVND (reference sequence). V trimming: 11 bases; J trimming: 4 bases; junction bases outside the gene matches: 7. The CDR3 runs to 14 residues. The CDR3 region is CASGTSGPYNEQFF. The CDR3 bases are TGTGCCTCGGGGACTAGCGGACCTTACAATGAGCAGTTCTTC.

J is TRBJ1-3 and V is TRBV7-6, with TRBD1 identical over 7 bases. Trimming took 4 bases from V and 4 from J; bases not matched to a gene: 13. In germline, CDR1 is SGHVS, CDR2 FNYEAQ. This CDR3 region has 17 residues. CDR3 sequence (DNA): TGTGCCAGCAGCTCTGCAAAGACAGGGACAACAGGAAACACCATATATTTT. It codes for CASSSAKTGTTGNTIYF.